The entry below gives a single T cell receptor beta chain sequence along with its context. This specimen belongs to a study of blood T cells in healthy people across ages. The V gene lost 0 bases and the J gene lost 7 bases, with 4 bases spanning the gap. In germline, CDR1 is LGHNA, CDR2 YNFKEQ. CDR3 size: 11 residues. Primed by a sample-barcoded 5' primer and a J-beta primer mix, a second PCR proceeded for 7 to 11 cycles. One entry per CDR3 protein, called by TCRdb with MiXCR from the 5' RACE reads. The sample consists of 890,000 or so distinct CDR3 sequences, 60% to 80% of them appearing once. Sequencing used blood. This TCR came from a man aged 25 to 40 in good health. This sequence joins TRBV4-2 and TRBJ2-7; the D is unclear. Written as DNA, the CDR3 is TGTGCCAGCAGCCAAGATTTAGAGCAGTACTTC. It is translated as CASSQDLEQYF.